This T cell receptor (beta chain) was captured in a study of blood T cell repertoires in COVID-19. Overall study: Samples taken during acute and convalescent COVID-19 were collected in the United States, Italy and Spain. Sources were T cells, B-cell-depleted T cells, or PBMCs; the material itself was cDNA or gDNA.

Authors' data handling: Nucleated cell counts were estimated from reference gene primer amplification. Data came from immunoSEQ multiplex PCR; TCRdb stores just in-frame clones and leaves some out. The V and J calls and clone size come from that table; D and trimming were worked out from the DNA. Of 200,000 to 250,000 clones listed, approximately 85% are singletons. This TCR came from a woman between 45 and 65 years old who had recovered from COVID-19. The sequenced material came from PBMCs or T cells enriched from blood (not recorded which).

For the CDR3, the DNA is TGTGCCAGCAGCCGGCGGGCCGTGGAGACCCAGTACTTC. Amino acids: CASSRRAVETQYF. V gene TRBV7-2 combines with J gene TRBJ2-5, with D tentatively TRBD2 (5 bases). The CDR3 spans 13 residues. CDR1 is SGHTA and CDR2 is FQGNSA in the germline V gene. The germline V and J ends were trimmed by 5 bases and 5 bases, with 12 bases remaining between them.